This T cell receptor beta chain is drawn from a study of T cell responses to AZD1222 COVID-19 vaccine. Study overall: The analysis combined second doses at about 4 or about 12 weeks.

V lost 4 bases and J lost 6, with 20 bases in between. The CDR3 totals 15 residues. Germline V gives CDR1 SGHNT, CDR2 YYREEE (reference sequence). As regards this clone: No antigen is known for it.

Study-level results: Donor demographics were predominantly white British with a female majority; clonal diversity may be underestimated. Just a handful of AZD1222 recipients tested seropositive at baseline. Researchers took repertoire samples only after the peak T cell response had come.

Sequencing used immunoSEQ multiplex PCR; TCRdb keeps in-frame clones, though not all of them. The table records more than 95,000 clones, around nine tenths of them present only once. The chain links TRBV5-4 to TRBJ2-7, with D perhaps matching TRBD1 (9 bases). The TCR comes from an adult in good health. The sequencing here drew on peripheral blood, taken on day 0 of AZD1222 vaccination. The CDR3 nucleotides read TGTGCCAGCAGCCCGGGGGGGACAGGGCTCGCCGAGCAGTACTTC. It translates to CASSPGGTGLAEQYF.